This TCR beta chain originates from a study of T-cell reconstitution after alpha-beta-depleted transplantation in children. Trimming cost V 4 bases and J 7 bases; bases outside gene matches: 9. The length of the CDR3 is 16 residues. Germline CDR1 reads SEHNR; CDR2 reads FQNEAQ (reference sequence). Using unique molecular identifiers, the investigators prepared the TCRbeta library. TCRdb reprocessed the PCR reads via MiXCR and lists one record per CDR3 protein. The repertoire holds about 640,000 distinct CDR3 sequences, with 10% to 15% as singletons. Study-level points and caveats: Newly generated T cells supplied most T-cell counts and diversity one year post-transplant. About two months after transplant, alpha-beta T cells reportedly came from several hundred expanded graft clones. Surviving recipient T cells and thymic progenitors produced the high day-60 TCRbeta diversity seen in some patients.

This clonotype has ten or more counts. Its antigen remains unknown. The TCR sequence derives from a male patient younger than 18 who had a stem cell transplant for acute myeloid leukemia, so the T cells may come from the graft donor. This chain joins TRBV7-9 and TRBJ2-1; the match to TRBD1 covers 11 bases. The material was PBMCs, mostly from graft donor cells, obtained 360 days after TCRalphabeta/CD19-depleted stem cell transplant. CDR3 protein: CASSSKPGQGGNEQFF. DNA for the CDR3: TGTGCCAGCAGCTCGAAGCCGGGACAGGGGGGGAATGAGCAGTTCTTC. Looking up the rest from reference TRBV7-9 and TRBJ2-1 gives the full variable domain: DTGVSQNPRHKITKRGQNVTFRCDPISEHNRLYWYRQTLGQGPEFLTYFQNEAQLEKSRLLSDRFSAERPKGSFSTLEIQRTEQGDSAMYLCASSSKPGQGGNEQFFGPGTRLTVL.